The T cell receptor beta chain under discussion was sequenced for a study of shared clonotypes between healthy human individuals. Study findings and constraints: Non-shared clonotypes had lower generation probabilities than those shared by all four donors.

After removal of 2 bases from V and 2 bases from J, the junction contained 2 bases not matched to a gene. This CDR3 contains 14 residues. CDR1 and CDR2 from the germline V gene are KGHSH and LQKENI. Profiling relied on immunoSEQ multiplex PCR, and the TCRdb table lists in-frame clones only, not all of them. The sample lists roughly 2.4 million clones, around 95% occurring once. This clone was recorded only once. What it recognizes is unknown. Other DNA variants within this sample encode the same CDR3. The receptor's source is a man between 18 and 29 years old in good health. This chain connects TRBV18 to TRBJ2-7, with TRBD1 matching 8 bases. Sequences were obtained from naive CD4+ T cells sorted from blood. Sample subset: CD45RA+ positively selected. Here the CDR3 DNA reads TGTGCCAGCTCACCAGGGGACAGGCCCTACGAGCAGTACTTC. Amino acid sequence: CASSPGDRPYEQYF.